The 2 T cell receptor beta chains presented below share a single source sample, sequenced in a study of cytomegalovirus exposure and HLA in healthy donors (dated by TCRdb to about 2017). Library generation was performed with the immunoSEQ multiplex PCR assay. The multiplex PCR relied on a mix of 60 forward primers for TCR Vbeta segments and 13 reverse primers for TCR Jbeta segments. TCRdb limited this immuneACCESS table to in-frame rearrangements with V and J called. A share of clones is missing; checked studies link under half to unresolved V genes, and the rest is unexplained. The sample includes some 150,000 clones, with around 83% observed a single time. The top ten constitute approximately 2.5% of the sample. Sequencing used PBMCs. These receptors originate from a woman aged 18-29 years in good health and CMV-seronegative.

The chain has TRBV4-3 and TRBJ2-7; 8 nucleotides agree with TRBD2. Germline CDR1 is LGHNA and CDR2 is YSLEER. The J segment lost 7 bases and the V segment lost 3 bases, leaving 8 bases of the junction unmatched. This CDR3 spans 14 amino acids. In DNA form, the CDR3 reads TGCGCCAGCAGCCACCGGGGGGGTTCTGGAGAGCAGTACTTC. This translates into CASSHRGGSGEQYF.

V and J are TRBV5-6 and TRBJ1-4, with 10 nucleotides matching TRBD1. J was trimmed by 5 bases and V by 4 bases; bases with no gene match: 2. The CDR3 runs to 14 residues. CDR1 SGHDT and CDR2 YYEEEE come from the germline V gene. CDR3 nucleotide sequence: TGTGCCAGCAGCGACAGGGGGCTGAATGAAAAACTGTTTTTT. As protein: CASSDRGLNEKLFF. Full variable domain (remainder filled in from reference TRBV5-6 and TRBJ1-4): DAGVTQSPTHLIKTRGQQVTLRCSPKSGHDTVSWYQQALGQGPQFIFQYYEEEERQRGNFPDRFSGHQFPNYSSELNVNALLLGDSALYLCASSDRGLNEKLFFGSGTQLSVL.